This note documents a single T cell receptor beta chain sequence. Its target is unknown. A multiplex PCR was run with 60 Vbeta primers and 13 Jbeta primers. Profiling relied on immunoSEQ multiplex PCR, and the TCRdb table lists in-frame clones only, not all of them. The top ten clones hold 7.7% of a sample with 150,000 to 200,000 clones, roughly 74% of them seen once. The sample comes from a study of cytomegalovirus exposure and HLA in healthy donors. Study outcomes and limitations: Differences between HLA loci emerged in a later analysis of TCR association rates, with DRB1 most and HLA-C fewest.

With V trimmed by 0 bases and J by 0 bases, 6 bases remained unmatched. The CDR3 totals 16 residues. Germline V CDR1 and CDR2: SGDLS, YYNGEE. This clonotype originated in a woman between 40 and 50 years old in good health and CMV-seropositive. V usage is TRBV9 and J usage is TRBJ2-7, with 7 bases aligning to TRBD1. Sequencing was performed on PBMCs. CDR3 nucleotides: TGTGCCAGCAGCGTAGGTACAGGGGTTGCCTCCTACGAGCAGTACTTC. Translation gives CASSVGTGVASYEQYF. Using reference TRBV9 and TRBJ2-7 for the parts outside the CDR3, the full variable domain is DSGVTQTPKHLITATGQRVTLRCSPRSGDLSVYWYQQSLDQGLQFLIQYYNGEERAKGNILERFSAQQFPDLHSELNLSSLELGDSALYFCASSVGTGVASYEQYFGPGTRLTVT.